These 25 T cell receptor beta chains were all obtained from the same sample, sequenced in a study of shared clonotypes between healthy human individuals. The repertoire was sequenced with immunoSEQ multiplex PCR; TCRdb's copy has only in-frame clones and lacks some. Among about 340,000 clones, around 70% were seen once, and the ten largest hold 10%. Sample: memory CD4+ T cells sorted from blood. Indicated subset: CD45RA-negative fraction. The origin of the receptors is a young man in good health.

The chain carries TRBV18 and TRBJ2-7; 9 bases map to TRBD1. V trimming: 3 bases; J trimming: 6 bases; junction bases outside the gene matches: 12. The CDR3 has 16 residues. Germline V gene data show CDR1 as KGHSH and CDR2 as LQKENI. The DNA of the CDR3 is TGTGCCAGCTCACCCCTCAACCCGGGACAGGGTCCCGAGCAGTACTTC. Amino acid sequence: CASSPLNPGQGPEQYF. Variable domain in full (rest from reference TRBV18 and TRBJ2-7): NAGVMQNPRHLVRRRGQEARLRCSPMKGHSHVYWYRQLPEEGLKFMVYLQKENIIDESGMPKERFSAEFPKEGPSILRIQQVVRGDSAAYFCASSPLNPGQGPEQYFGPGTRLTVT.

The chain employs TRBV15 and TRBJ2-5, with D possibly TRBD1 on 7 matching bases. The CDR3 is 18 amino acids. Trimming cost V 0 bases and J 5 bases, with 22 bases left between them. Germline loops: CDR1 LNHNV, CDR2 YYDKDF (reference sequence). The CDR3 DNA is TGTGCCACCAGCAGAGATTTCGCAGGGGGTATAGGAGGGGAGACCCAGTACTTC. Translated: CATSRDFAGGIGGETQYF.

The chain uses TRBV14 and TRBJ2-2, with TRBD2 as a possible D gene (5 bases). The CDR3 covers 14 residues. CDR1 is SGHDN and CDR2 is FVKESK in the germline V gene. Between the trimmed V and J ends, which lost 6 bases and 4 bases, there was a span of 12 bases. The CDR3 is CASREDLRTGELFF. The CDR3 DNA reads TGTGCCAGCAGGGAGGATTTACGCACCGGGGAGCTGTTTTTT. Together with reference TRBV14 and TRBJ2-2, the CDR3 gives the full variable domain: EAGVTQFPSHSVIEKGQTVTLRCDPISGHDNLYWYRRVMGKEIKFLLHFVKESKQDESGMPNNRFLAERTGGTYSTLKVQPAELEDSGVYFCASREDLRTGELFFGEGSRLTVL.

The chain employs TRBV9 and TRBJ2-1; TRBD2 agrees at 16 bases. The CDR3 is 15 residues long. Germline V gene data show CDR1 as SGDLS and CDR2 as YYNGEE. Trimming took 4 bases from V and 13 from J; bases not matched to a gene: 8. CDR3 coding DNA: TGTGCCAGCAGCCAGATGGGACTAGCGGGAGGGCCTCAGTTCTTC. It specifies CASSQMGLAGGPQFF.

J is TRBJ2-1 and V is TRBV5-1; D tentatively reads TRBD1 or TRBD2 (7 bases each). This CDR3 has 16 amino acids. Trimming cost V 4 bases and J 3 bases, with 17 bases left between them. The germline CDR1 and CDR2 sequences are SGHRS and YFSETQ. The CDR3 loop reads CASSPQGGASYNEQFF. CDR3 sequence (DNA): TGCGCCAGCAGCCCCCAGGGGGGGGCAAGCTACAATGAGCAGTTCTTC. The whole variable domain, remainder taken from reference TRBV5-1 and TRBJ2-1, is KAGVTQTPRYLIKTRGQQVTLSCSPISGHRSVSWYQQTPGQGLQFLFEYFSETQRNKGNFPGRFSGRQFSNSRSEMNVSTLELGDSALYLCASSPQGGASYNEQFFGPGTRLTVL.

The CDR3 DNA reads TGTGCCAGCAGCCAAGGGCAGGGCTATGAAAAACTGTTTTTT. Protein: CASSQGQGYEKLFF. The chain links TRBV4-2 to TRBJ1-4; D might be TRBD1 (5 bases). Germline V CDR1 and CDR2: LGHNA, YNFKEQ. The ends were cut back, 1 base at V and 6 bases at J, with 9 bases in the middle. This CDR3 spans 14 amino acids.

This clone was observed a single time. The chain couples TRBV6-1 to TRBJ1-2, with 9 bases that match TRBD1. Germline CDR1 MNHNS, CDR2 SASEGT. Trimming at V came to 4 bases and at J to 0 bases, leaving 9 bases not matched to a gene. CDR3 size: 17 residues. For the CDR3, the DNA is TGTGCCAGCAGTGGCGCGATACAGGGGGCAGCTAACTATGGCTACACCTTC. It is translated as CASSGAIQGAANYGYTF.

The rearrangement links TRBV9 to TRBJ2-3; D is ambiguous. The germline V and J ends were trimmed by 0 bases and 5 bases, with 16 bases remaining between them. The V gene's germline CDR1 is SGDLS and CDR2 YYNGEE. This CDR3 region has 16 residues. CDR3 sequence: CASSVVGSSSLDTQYF. The CDR3 DNA sequence: TGTGCCAGCAGCGTAGTGGGTAGTAGTTCGTTAGATACGCAGTATTTT.

This chain links TRBV11-2 with TRBJ2-1; 8 nucleotides line up with TRBD1. From germline, CDR1 is SGHAT and CDR2 FQNNGV. This CDR3 is built from 15 residues. V shed 6 bases, J shed 7 bases, and the junction held 11 bases outside the gene matches. The CDR3 sequence is CASSTTAYRGNEQFF. CDR3 bases: TGTGCCAGCAGTACAACGGCTTACAGGGGGAATGAGCAGTTCTTC. Variable domain in full (rest from reference TRBV11-2 and TRBJ2-1): EAGVAQSPRYKIIEKRQSVAFWCNPISGHATLYWYQQILGQGPKLLIQFQNNGVVDDSQLPKDRFSAERLKGVDSTLKIQPAKLEDSAVYLCASSTTAYRGNEQFFGPGTRLTVL.

This chain joins TRBV18 and TRBJ2-3, with 8 nucleotides matching TRBD2. The CDR3 is 20 residues long. The germline V gene has CDR1 KGHSH and CDR2 LQKENI. Unmatched junction bases numbered 21, after V lost 3 bases and J lost 4 bases. The CDR3 region is CASSPLLRARTSPSPDTQYF. The CDR3, as DNA: TGTGCCAGCTCACCGCTACTGAGGGCTCGGACTAGCCCCTCGCCAGATACGCAGTATTTT.

The chain carries TRBV2 and TRBJ2-5, with TRBD2 as a possible D gene (5 bases). V was trimmed by 2 bases and J by 2 bases, leaving 12 bases between them. There are 15 residues in the CDR3. The germline CDR1 and CDR2 sequences are SNHLY and FYNNEI. CDR3 sequence: CASSESRGKQETQYF. The CDR3 nucleotides read TGTGCCAGCAGTGAATCTCGAGGGAAACAAGAGACCCAGTACTTC.

The V gene is TRBV19, the J gene TRBJ1-1, with TRBD1 as a possible D gene (6 bases). The germline CDR1 and CDR2 sequences are LNHDA and SQIVND (reference sequence). CDR3 size: 14 residues. Trimming cost V 4 bases and J 3 bases, with 12 bases left between them. The CDR3 DNA follows: TGTGCCAGTAGTACTTTGGACAGAGACACTGAAGCTTTCTTT. Encoded protein: CASSTLDRDTEAFF.

The chain uses TRBV9 and TRBJ2-5, with 7 nucleotides matching TRBD2. Germline V gene lookup returns CDR1 SGDLS and CDR2 YYNGEE. This CDR3 region has 17 residues. Germline trimming cut 0 bases from V and 1 base from J; bases unmatched to any gene: 9. This CDR3 reads CASSVAPAASGQETQYF. CDR3 coding DNA: TGTGCCAGCAGCGTAGCCCCAGCGGCTAGCGGCCAAGAGACCCAGTACTTC.

Written as DNA, the CDR3 is TGTGCCAGCAGAAACACAGGGGTATCCTACAATGAGCAGTTCTTC. Translating it yields CASRNTGVSYNEQFF. The V and J genes are TRBV27 and TRBJ2-1, with 7 positions matching TRBD1. CDR3 length: 15 residues. J was trimmed by 1 base and V by 6 bases; bases with no gene match: 6. Germline V CDR1 and CDR2: MNHEY, SMNVEV (reference sequence).

The chain employs TRBV7-8 and TRBJ1-1; the match to TRBD1 covers 9 bases. The CDR3 covers 14 residues. CDR1 SGHVS and CDR2 FQNEAQ come from the germline V gene. After removal of 3 bases from V and 7 bases from J, the junction contained 6 bases not matched to a gene. The DNA of the CDR3 is TGTGCCAGCAGCTTGTATGGACAGGGGAGTGAAGCTTTCTTT. Translating it yields CASSLYGQGSEAFF.

About this clone itself: Other DNA sequences in this sample translate to the same CDR3. The V and J genes are TRBV7-3 and TRBJ2-1; D ambiguous. V shed 5 bases and J shed 7 bases, with 9 bases lying between them. Looked up from germline, CDR1 is SGHTA and CDR2 is FQGTGA. This CDR3 has 12 amino acids. The CDR3 here is CASSPNRNEQFF. DNA for the CDR3: TGTGCCAGCAGCCCGAACCGAAATGAGCAGTTCTTC.

V gene TRBV9 combines with J gene TRBJ2-2; D unclear. This CDR3 is built from 13 residues. The V end lost 0 bases, the J end lost 7 bases, and 7 bases lay between the germline ends. Germline V gene sequence: CDR1 SGDLS, CDR2 YYNGEE. The CDR3 reads CASSVVVGGELFF. Here the CDR3 DNA reads TGTGCCAGCAGCGTAGTTGTCGGCGGGGAGCTGTTTTTT. Filled out from reference TRBV9 and TRBJ2-2, the complete variable domain reads DSGVTQTPKHLITATGQRVTLRCSPRSGDLSVYWYQQSLDQGLQFLIQYYNGEERAKGNILERFSAQQFPDLHSELNLSSLELGDSALYFCASSVVVGGELFFGEGSRLTVL.

The genes are TRBV5-5 and TRBJ2-1; D remains unclear. The length of the CDR3 is 13 residues. The V end lost 2 bases, the J end lost 10 bases, and 13 bases lay between the germline ends. Germline V gene lookup returns CDR1 SGHKS and CDR2 YYEKEE (reference sequence). The DNA for the CDR3 is TGTGCCAGCAGCTTCTTCCTTGGAGACGAGCAGTTCTTC. This gives the protein CASSFFLGDEQFF.

The chain has TRBV5-6 and TRBJ1-1; no firm D call. Trimming shortened V by 2 bases and J by 11 bases, and 19 bases separated the two germline ends. Germline CDR1 and CDR2: SGHDT and YYEEEE. The CDR3 runs 14 residues. The CDR3 DNA sequence: TGTGCCAGCAGCTTTTCCTTGGACTCCCCTGGGGCTTTCTTT. Protein sequence: CASSFSLDSPGAFF.

Of note for this clone: A far larger clone is only one base removed, so a read error is likely. The rearrangement joins TRBV14 to TRBJ2-7; a weak D match, TRBD2 (5 bases). V was cut by 4 bases and J by 7 bases, with 20 bases left in between. The CDR3 totals 15 residues. Germline loops: CDR1 SGHDN, CDR2 FVKESK. CDR3 sequence: CASSLDSSERREQYF. The DNA of the CDR3 is TGTGCCAGCAGCCTCGATTCCTCAGAACGGAGGGAGCAGTACTTC.

The J gene is TRBJ2-5, the V gene TRBV5-4, with 8 bases identical to TRBD2. CDR1 and CDR2 from the germline V gene are SGHNT and YYREEE (reference sequence). V lost 0 bases, J lost 5 bases, and 6 bases stayed unmatched. This CDR3 has 15 amino acids. The CDR3 bases are TGTGCCAGCAGCTTGGTGTTAGCGGGACACGAGACCCAGTACTTC. Translating it yields CASSLVLAGHETQYF.

This clone was recorded once. The chain is built from TRBV5-5 and TRBJ1-5; 7 nucleotides align to TRBD1. The CDR3 is 14 amino acids. From germline, CDR1 is SGHKS and CDR2 YYEKEE (reference sequence). Losses at the gene ends were 4 bases for V and 2 bases for J; bases not matched to a gene: 3. The DNA for the CDR3 is TGTGCCAGCAGCAACGACAGGGGCAATCAGCCCCAGCATTTT. It codes for CASSNDRGNQPQHF.

The chain has TRBV6-6 and TRBJ1-5; weak D call: TRBD1 (5 bases). Germline values: CDR1 MNHNY, CDR2 SVGAGI (reference sequence). The CDR3 extends over 14 amino acids. The V end was cut by 4 bases, the J end by 2 bases, with 9 bases between. CDR3 residues: CASSSRAGNQPQHF. The DNA for the CDR3 is TGTGCCAGCAGTTCCAGGGCTGGCAATCAGCCCCAGCATTTT.

The DNA of the CDR3 is TGTGCCAGCAGTCTGTCCTCTATCCCCACCGGGGAGCTGTTTTTT. Translating gives CASSLSSIPTGELFF. The chain is built from TRBV5-4 and TRBJ2-2; D not certain. The CDR3 totals 15 residues. Germline V gives CDR1 SGHNT, CDR2 YYREEE (reference sequence). The V gene lost 5 bases and the J gene lost 4 bases, with 15 bases spanning the gap.

V is TRBV4-2 and J is TRBJ2-2; TRBD2 aligns across 12 bases. CDR1 is LGHNA, CDR2 YNFKEQ, per germline. The CDR3 is made up of 19 amino acids. After removal of 1 base from V and 3 bases from J, the junction contained 9 bases not matched to a gene. CDR3 region: CASSQASWRLAGDTGELFF. DNA of the CDR3: TGTGCCAGCAGCCAAGCCAGCTGGCGACTAGCGGGAGACACCGGGGAGCTGTTTTTT.